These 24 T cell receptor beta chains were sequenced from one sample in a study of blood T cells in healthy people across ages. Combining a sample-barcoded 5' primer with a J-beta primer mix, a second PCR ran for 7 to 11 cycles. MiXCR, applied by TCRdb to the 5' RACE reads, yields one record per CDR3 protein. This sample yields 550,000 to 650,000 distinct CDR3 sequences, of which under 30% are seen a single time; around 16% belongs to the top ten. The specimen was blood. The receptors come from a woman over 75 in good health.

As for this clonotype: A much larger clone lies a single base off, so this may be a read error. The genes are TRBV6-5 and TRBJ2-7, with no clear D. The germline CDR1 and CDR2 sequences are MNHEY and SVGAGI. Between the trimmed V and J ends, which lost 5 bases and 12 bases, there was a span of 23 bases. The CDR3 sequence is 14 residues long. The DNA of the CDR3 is TGTGCCAGCAGTCCAAGACATAACGAAGAGACCCCGTACTTC. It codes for CASSPRHNEETPYF.

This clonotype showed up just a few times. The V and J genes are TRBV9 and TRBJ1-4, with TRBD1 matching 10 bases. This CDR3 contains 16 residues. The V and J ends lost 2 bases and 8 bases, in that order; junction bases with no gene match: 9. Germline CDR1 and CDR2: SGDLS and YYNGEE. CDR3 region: CASSVSSTGGLEKLFF. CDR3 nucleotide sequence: TGTGCCAGCAGCGTCTCCTCGACAGGGGGCTTGGAAAAACTGTTTTTT.

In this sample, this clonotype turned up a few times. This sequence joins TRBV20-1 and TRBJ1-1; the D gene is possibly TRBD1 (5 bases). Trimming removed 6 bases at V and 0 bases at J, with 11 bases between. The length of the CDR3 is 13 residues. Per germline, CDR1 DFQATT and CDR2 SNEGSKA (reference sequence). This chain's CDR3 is CSALGGMNTEAFF. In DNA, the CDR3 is TGCAGTGCCCTGGGGGGGATGAACACTGAAGCTTTCTTT.

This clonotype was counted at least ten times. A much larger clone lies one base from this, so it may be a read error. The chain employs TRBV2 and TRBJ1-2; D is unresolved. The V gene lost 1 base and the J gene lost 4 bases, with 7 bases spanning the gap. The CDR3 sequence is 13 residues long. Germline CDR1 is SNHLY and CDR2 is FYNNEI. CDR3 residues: CASSEDSFYGYTF. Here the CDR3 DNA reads TGTGCCAGCAGTGAAGACAGCTTCTATGGCTACACCTTC.

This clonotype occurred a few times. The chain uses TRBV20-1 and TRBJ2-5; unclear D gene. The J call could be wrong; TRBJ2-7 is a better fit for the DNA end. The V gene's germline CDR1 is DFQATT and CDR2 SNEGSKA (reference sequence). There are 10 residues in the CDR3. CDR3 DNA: TGCAGTGCTTCGGACCACGAGCAGTACTTC. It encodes CSASDHEQYF.

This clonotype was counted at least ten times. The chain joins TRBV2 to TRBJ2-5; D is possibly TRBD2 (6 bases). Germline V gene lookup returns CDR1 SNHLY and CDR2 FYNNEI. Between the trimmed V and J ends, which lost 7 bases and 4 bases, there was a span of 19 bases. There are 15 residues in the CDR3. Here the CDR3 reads CASTRGGRPGETQYF. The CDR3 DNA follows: TGTGCCAGCACCAGAGGTGGGAGGCCTGGAGAGACCCAGTACTTC.

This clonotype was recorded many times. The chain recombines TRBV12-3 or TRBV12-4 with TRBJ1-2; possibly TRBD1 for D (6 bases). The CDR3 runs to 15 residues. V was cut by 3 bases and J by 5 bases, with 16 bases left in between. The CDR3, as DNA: TGTGCCAGCAGTTTGGGGGGCAGTCGACGGTATGGCTACACCTTC. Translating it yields CASSLGGSRRYGYTF.

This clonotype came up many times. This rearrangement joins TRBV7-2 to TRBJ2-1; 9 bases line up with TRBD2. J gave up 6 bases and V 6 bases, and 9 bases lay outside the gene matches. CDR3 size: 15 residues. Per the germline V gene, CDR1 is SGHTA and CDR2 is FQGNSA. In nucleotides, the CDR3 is TGTGCCAGCAGTCGCGGCGGGGGGGCCTCCAATGAGCAGTTCTTC. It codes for CASSRGGGASNEQFF.

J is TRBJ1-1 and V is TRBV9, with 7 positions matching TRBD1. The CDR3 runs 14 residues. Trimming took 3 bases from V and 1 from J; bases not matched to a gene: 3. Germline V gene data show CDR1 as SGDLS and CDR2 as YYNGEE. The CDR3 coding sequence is TGTGCCAGCAGCGGGGGACAGACGAACACTGAAGCTTTCTTT. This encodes CASSGGQTNTEAFF.

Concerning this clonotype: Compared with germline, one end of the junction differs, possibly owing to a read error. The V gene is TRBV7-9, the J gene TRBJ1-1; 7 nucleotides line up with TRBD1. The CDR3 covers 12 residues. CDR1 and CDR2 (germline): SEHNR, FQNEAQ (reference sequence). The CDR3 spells CTSSYLQGEAFF. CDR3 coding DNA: TGTACCAGCAGCTACCTACAGGGGGAAGCTTTCTTT.

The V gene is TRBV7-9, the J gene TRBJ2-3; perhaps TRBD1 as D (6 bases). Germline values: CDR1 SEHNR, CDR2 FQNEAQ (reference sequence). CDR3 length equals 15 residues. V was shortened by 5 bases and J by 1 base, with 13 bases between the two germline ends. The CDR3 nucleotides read TGTGCCAGCAGCCCCGGGGACACCCGCACAGATACGCAGTATTTT. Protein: CASSPGDTRTDTQYF.

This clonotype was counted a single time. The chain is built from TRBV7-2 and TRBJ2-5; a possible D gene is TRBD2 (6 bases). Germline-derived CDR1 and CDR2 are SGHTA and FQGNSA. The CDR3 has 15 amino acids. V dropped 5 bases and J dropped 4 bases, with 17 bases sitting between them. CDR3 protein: CASSGRYGFRETQYF. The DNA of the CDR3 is TGTGCCAGCAGCGGGAGGTATGGTTTCAGAGAGACCCAGTACTTC. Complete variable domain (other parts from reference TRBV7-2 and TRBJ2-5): GAGVSQSPSNKVTEKGKDVELRCDPISGHTALYWYRQSLGQGLEFLIYFQGNSAPDKSGLPSDRFSAERTGGSVSTLTIQRTQQEDSAVYLCASSGRYGFRETQYFGPGTRLLVL.

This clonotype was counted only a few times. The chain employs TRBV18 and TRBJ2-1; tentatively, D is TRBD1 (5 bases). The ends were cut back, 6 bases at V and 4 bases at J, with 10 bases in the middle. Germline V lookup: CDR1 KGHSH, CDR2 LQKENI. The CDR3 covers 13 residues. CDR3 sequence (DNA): TGTGCCAGCTCTCTCAACAGGTACAATGAGCAGTTCTTC. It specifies CASSLNRYNEQFF.

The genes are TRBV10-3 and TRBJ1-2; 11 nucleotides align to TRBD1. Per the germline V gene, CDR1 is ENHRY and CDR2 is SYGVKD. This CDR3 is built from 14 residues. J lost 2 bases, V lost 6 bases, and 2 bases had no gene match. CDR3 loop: CAIRGTGGNYGYTF. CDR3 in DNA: TGTGCCATCAGGGGGACAGGGGGAAACTATGGCTACACCTTC.

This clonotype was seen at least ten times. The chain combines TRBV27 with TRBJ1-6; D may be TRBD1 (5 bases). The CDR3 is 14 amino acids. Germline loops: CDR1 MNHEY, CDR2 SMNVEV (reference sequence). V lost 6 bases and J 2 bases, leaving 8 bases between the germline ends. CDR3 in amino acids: CASRETAYNSPLHF. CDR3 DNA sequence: TGTGCCAGCAGGGAGACAGCCTATAATTCACCCCTCCACTTT.

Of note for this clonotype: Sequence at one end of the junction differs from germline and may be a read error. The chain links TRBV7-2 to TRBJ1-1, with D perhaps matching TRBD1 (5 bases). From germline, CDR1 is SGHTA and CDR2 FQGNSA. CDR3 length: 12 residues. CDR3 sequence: CAGSSGGGEAFF. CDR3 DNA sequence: TGTGCCGGCAGCTCTGGGGGAGGGGAAGCTTTCTTT.

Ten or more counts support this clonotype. The CDR3 DNA follows: TGTGCCAGTCTCACTTCGGGACAGGGATATTCTGCGGGAAAACTGTTTTTT. This translates into CASLTSGQGYSAGKLFF. The rearrangement joins TRBV6-6 to TRBJ1-4; 9 nucleotides align to TRBD1. CDR1 is MNHNY and CDR2 is SVGAGI in the germline V gene (reference sequence). The CDR3 sequence is 17 residues long. J lost 10 bases, V lost 9 bases, and 21 bases had no gene match.

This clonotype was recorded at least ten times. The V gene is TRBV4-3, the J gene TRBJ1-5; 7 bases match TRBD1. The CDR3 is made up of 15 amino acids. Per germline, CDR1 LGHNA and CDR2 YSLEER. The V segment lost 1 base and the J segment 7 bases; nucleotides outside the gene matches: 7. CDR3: CASSQGPGGGQPQHF. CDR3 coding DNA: TGCGCCAGCAGCCAAGGGCCAGGGGGGGGACAGCCCCAGCATTTT.

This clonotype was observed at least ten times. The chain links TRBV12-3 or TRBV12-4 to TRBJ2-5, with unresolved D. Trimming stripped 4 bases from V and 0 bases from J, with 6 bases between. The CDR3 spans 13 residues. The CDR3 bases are TGTGCCAGCAGTTCGGCCTACCAAGAGACCCAGTACTTC. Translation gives CASSSAYQETQYF.

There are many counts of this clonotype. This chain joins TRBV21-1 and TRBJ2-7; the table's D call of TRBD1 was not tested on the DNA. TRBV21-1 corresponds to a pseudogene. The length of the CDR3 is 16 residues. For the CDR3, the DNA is TGTGCCGACAGCGGATCAGGACAGGGGATCTCCTACGAGCAGTACTTC. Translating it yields CADSGSGQGISYEQYF.

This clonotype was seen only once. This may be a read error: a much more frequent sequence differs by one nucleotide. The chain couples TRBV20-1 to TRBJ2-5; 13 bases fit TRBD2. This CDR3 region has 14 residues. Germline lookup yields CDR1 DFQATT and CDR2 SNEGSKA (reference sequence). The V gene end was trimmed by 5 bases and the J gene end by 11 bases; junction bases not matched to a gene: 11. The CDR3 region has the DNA TGCAGTGCTCCCACTAGCGGGGGGGACAATGAGCAGTACTTC. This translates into CSAPTSGGDNEQYF.

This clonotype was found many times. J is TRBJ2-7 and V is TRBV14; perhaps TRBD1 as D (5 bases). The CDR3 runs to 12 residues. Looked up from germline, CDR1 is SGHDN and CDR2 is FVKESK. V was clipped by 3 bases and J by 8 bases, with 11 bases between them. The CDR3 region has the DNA TGTGCCAGCAGCCAGACAAAGGGGAAGCAGTACTTC. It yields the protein CASSQTKGKQYF.

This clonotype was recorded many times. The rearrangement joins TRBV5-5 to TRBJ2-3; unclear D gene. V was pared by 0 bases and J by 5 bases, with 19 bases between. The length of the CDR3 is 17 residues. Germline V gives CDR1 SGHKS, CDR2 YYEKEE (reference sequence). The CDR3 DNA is TGTGCCAGCAGCTTGGATTGGAACACGATGATCAGAGATACGCAGTATTTT. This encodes CASSLDWNTMIRDTQYF.

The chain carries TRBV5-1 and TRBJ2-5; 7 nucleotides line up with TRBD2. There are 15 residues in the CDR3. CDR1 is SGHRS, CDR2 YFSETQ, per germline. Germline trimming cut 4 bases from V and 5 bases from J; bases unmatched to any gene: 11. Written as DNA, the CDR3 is TGCGCCAGCAGCCGGGAGGCAGGTCGGGGGGAGACCCAGTACTTC. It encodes CASSREAGRGETQYF.